The clone carrying this T cell receptor (beta chain) was seen a handful of times. The source of the sample is a study of blood T cell repertoires in COVID-19. Study background: COVID-19 samples, acute and convalescent, were from the United States, Italy and Spain. In each case, the material was cDNA or gDNA derived from T cells, B-cell-depleted T cells, or PBMCs.

Source study methods: Amplification with reference gene primers provided the estimates of nucleated cell counts. Repertoires were generated with immunoSEQ multiplex PCR, while TCRdb's copy carries only in-frame clones and drops some. The DNA gave D and trimming, while V, J and clone size come from that table. The data contain tens of thousands of clones, about 83% of them seen just once; the ten biggest clones take up roughly 14%. Sequencing used peripheral blood. This clonotype was obtained from a human donor in a cohort sampled during active COVID-19.

In DNA form, the CDR3 reads TGTGCCAGCAGTTATCTGACAGGGGGAATCGACGAGCAGTACTTC. Protein product: CASSYLTGGIDEQYF. The chain uses TRBV2 and TRBJ2-7; 9 positions agree with TRBD1. CDR3 length equals 15 residues. Germline-derived CDR1 and CDR2 are SNHLY and FYNNEI. V shed 5 bases, J shed 5 bases, and the junction held 10 bases outside the gene matches.